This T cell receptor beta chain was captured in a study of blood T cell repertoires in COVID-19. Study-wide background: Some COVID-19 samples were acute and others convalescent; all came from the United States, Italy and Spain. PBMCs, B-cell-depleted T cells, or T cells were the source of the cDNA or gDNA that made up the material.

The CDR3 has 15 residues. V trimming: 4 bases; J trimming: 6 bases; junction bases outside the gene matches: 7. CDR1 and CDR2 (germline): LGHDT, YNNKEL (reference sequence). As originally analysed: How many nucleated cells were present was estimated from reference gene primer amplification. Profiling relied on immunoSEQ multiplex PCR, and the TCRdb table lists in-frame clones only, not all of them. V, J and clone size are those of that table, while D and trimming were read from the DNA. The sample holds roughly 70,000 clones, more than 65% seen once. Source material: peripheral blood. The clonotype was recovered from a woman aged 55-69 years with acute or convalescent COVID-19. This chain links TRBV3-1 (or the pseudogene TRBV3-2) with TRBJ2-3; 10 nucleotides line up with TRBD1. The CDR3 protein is CASSRPTGGKDTQYF. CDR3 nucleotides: TGTGCCAGCAGCCGTCCGACAGGGGGCAAGGATACGCAGTATTTT.